These T cell receptor beta chains were read from a single sample in a study of T cell repertoires in cytomegalovirus infection. One entry per CDR3 protein results from TCRdb running MiXCR on the reads. In the table there are about 68,000 distinct CDR3 sequences, 20% to 25% of which are singletons. Their antigens are not known. The sequenced material came from PBMCs, sequenced either directly or after in vitro stimulation (not recorded which). These TCRs come from a human donor in good health (CMV status not recorded). Some clones in this sample may be carry-over from other donors' samples. Both conserved end residues are trimmed from each CDR3. A D gene is named only where the DNA matches it firmly. Size values are once, few and many counts, or a class for expanded clones, and some rows have none.

v_call	d_call	clone_size	cdr3_aa
TRBV12-3/TRBV12-4	.	.	ASSSTTWTQGIQF
TRBV24-1	.	.	ATSDVADQETQY
TRBV20-1	TRBD2	.	SATGGRPRADTQY
TRBV28	TRBD2	few	ASSRLAGGPPLGTDTQY
TRBV19	TRBD1	.	ASSDRGGLTGELF
TRBV27	.	few	ASSLHTGYEQY
TRBV7-9	.	few	ASQKAGGSGQPQH
TRBV29-1	TRBD1	.	SVQGGRHNEQF
TRBV14	TRBD2	.	ASSQGSGGAYNEQF
TRBV24-1	TRBD1	.	ATSEWTGGDWYSYNEQF
TRBV7-6	.	.	ASSFRGAESIGYT
TRBV11-2	TRBD2	few	ASSSRLAGSRYEQF
TRBV20-1	TRBD1	few	SALAPGQLSTDTQY
TRBV6-2/TRBV6-3	TRBD1	.	ASKRAGTDYGYT
TRBV7-2	.	.	ASSQRGANTEAF
TRBV29-1	TRBD2	.	SGLSFASGTKETQY
TRBV7-9	TRBD2	many	ASSYLFQGGSDEQY
TRBV30	.	.	AWQGTEAF
TRBV6-1	.	few	ASSSRVGRFDTQY
TRBV9	.	.	ASSVVSSLGYNEQF
TRBV12-3/TRBV12-4	.	many	ASIESGTIYGYT
TRBV7-2	TRBD2	few	ASRIAGTDTQY
TRBV19	.	few	ASSRNQGSGNQPQH
TRBV10-3	.	few	AIRYGPTNTGELF
TRBV27	TRBD2	.	ASSWGLAGGAYEQY
TRBV7-3	.	.	ASSLGQYTDTQY
TRBV12-3/TRBV12-4	.	many	ASSESGLQETQY
TRBV6-5	.	few	ASSYSGHGTATEAF
TRBV7-8	.	many	ASSLGSATNTGELF
TRBV7-6	TRBD1	few	ASSSTGGNTGELF
TRBV12-5	.	few	ASGLGRSSGANVLT
TRBV19	.	.	ASNSAGNSNYGYT
TRBV5-4	.	.	ASSWAPPARDNEQF
TRBV6-2/TRBV6-3	.	few	ASSYSSGWSSYNEQF
TRBV12-3/TRBV12-4	TRBD1	.	ASSSLQGRSEAF
TRBV4-3	TRBD2	few	ASSPKPAGEGADTQY
TRBV24-1	TRBD1	.	ATSDAPGGRSVGELF
TRBV28	TRBD1	many	ASSPLTGGWNQPQH
TRBV7-2	.	many	ASSRGQGGNTIY
TRBV15	.	few	ATSRDKGPADTQY